Listed here are 27 T cell receptor beta chains from one sample, sequenced in a study of cytomegalovirus exposure and HLA in healthy donors (dated by TCRdb to the late 2010s). The library was obtained by the immunoSEQ multiplex PCR assay. For the multiplex PCR, a mixture combining 60 forward primers for TCR Vbeta segments and 13 reverse primers for TCR Jbeta segments was used. The immuneACCESS repertoire file appears here via TCRdb, limited to in-frame rearrangements. These files lack a portion of the clones; in checked studies, under half of the deficit traces to unresolved V genes, and the cause of the others is not known. Present in this sample are approximately 220,000 clones, 60% to 80% of which were seen just once. Approximately 2% of the sample belongs to the ten largest clones. Material for sequencing was PBMCs. All receptors derive from a male donor in good health and CMV-seronegative.

The chain links TRBV7-2 to TRBJ1-1, with a weak D call TRBD1 (6 bases). V was trimmed by 7 bases and J by 8 bases, leaving 17 bases between them. The CDR3 extends over 13 amino acids. Germline values: CDR1 SGHTA, CDR2 FQGNSA. CDR3 nucleotides: TGTGCCAGCAACTGGAGGGGGGGCAGAGAAGCTTTCTTT. Protein: CASNWRGGREAFF. The full variable domain, in which reference TRBV7-2 and TRBJ1-1 provide the parts outside the CDR3, is GAGVSQSPSNKVTEKGKDVELRCDPISGHTALYWYRQSLGQGLEFLIYFQGNSAPDKSGLPSDRFSAERTGGSVSTLTIQRTQQEDSAVYLCASNWRGGREAFFGQGTRLTVV.

J is TRBJ2-2 and V is TRBV7-3; D is unresolved. From germline, CDR1 is SGHTA and CDR2 FQGTGA. V was shortened by 4 bases and J by 1 base, with 10 bases between the two germline ends. This CDR3 contains 15 residues. The CDR3 DNA reads as TGTGCCAGCAGCTCTGACTCTATGAACACCGGGGAGCTGTTTTTT. This translates into CASSSDSMNTGELFF.

To note about this clone: The junction shows a germline mismatch at one end, possibly a read error. The rearrangement links TRBV7-9 to TRBJ1-1, with D perhaps matching TRBD1 (5 bases). The CDR3 loop spans 15 amino acids. CDR1 and CDR2 from the germline V gene are SEHNR and FQNEAQ (reference sequence). This CDR3 reads CSSSLVLGGTTEAFF. CDR3 bases: TGTTCCAGCAGCTTAGTTCTCGGGGGGACCACTGAAGCTTTCTTT.

The chain joins TRBV27 to TRBJ2-1; possibly TRBD2 for D (7 bases). V lost 6 bases, J lost 10 bases, and 16 bases lay in between. The CDR3 is 13 amino acids. Germline lookup yields CDR1 MNHEY and CDR2 SMNVEV (reference sequence). This chain's CDR3 is CASSPIGGGEQFF. The CDR3, as DNA: TGTGCCAGCAGCCCGATAGGGGGAGGGGAGCAGTTCTTC.

This sequence joins TRBV9 and TRBJ1-2; 9 bases match TRBD1. V shed 7 bases, J shed 4 bases, and the junction held 5 bases outside the gene matches. The CDR3 loop spans 13 amino acids. Per the germline V gene, CDR1 is SGDLS and CDR2 is YYNGEE. This CDR3 is CASLGDRAYGYTF. CDR3 DNA: TGTGCCAGCCTGGGGGACAGGGCCTATGGCTACACCTTC.

The chain couples TRBV28 to TRBJ1-2; 12 bases are a match to TRBD1. CDR1 is MDHEN, CDR2 SYDVKM, per germline. With 6 bases clipped from V and 8 bases from J, the junction kept 7 bases outside the gene matches. The CDR3 is 14 residues long. The CDR3 sequence: CASRTGQGAMGYTF. DNA of the CDR3: TGTGCCAGCAGGACGGGACAGGGGGCGATGGGCTACACCTTC.

The chain couples TRBV28 to TRBJ1-3, with a possible D match to TRBD1 (6 bases). V lost 2 bases to trimming and J lost 4 bases, with 18 bases between them. Germline CDR1 is MDHEN and CDR2 is SYDVKM. CDR3 length equals 17 residues. CDR3 nucleotides: TGTGCCAGCAGTTTAGCGGGCGGGGGCTCGGGGGGAAACACCATATATTTT. This encodes CASSLAGGGSGGNTIYF.

The chain uses TRBV10-3 and TRBJ2-7; 7 bases are a match to TRBD2. The CDR3 is 14 residues long. Unmatched junction bases numbered 9, after V lost 3 bases and J lost 7 bases. The germline V gene encodes CDR1 ENHRY and CDR2 SYGVKD. CDR3 DNA: TGTGCCATCAGTGACGGCGGGAGAACGGGGGAGCAGTACTTC. Translated: CAISDGGRTGEQYF.

This chain uses TRBV6-6 with TRBJ1-5, with D possibly being TRBD1 (5 bases). V dropped 7 bases and J dropped 6 bases, with 16 bases sitting between them. The germline V gene has CDR1 MNHNY and CDR2 SVGAGI (reference sequence). This CDR3 is built from 14 residues. The chain's CDR3 is CASTGEVAGQPQHF. For the CDR3, the DNA is TGTGCCAGCACGGGGGAGGTAGCGGGTCAGCCCCAGCATTTT.

The CDR3 DNA follows: TGTGCCAGCAGCCGTAGCGGGGGGGCTGGGGCCAACGTCCTGACTTTC. This gives the protein CASSRSGGAGANVLTF. This chain connects TRBV7-9 to TRBJ2-6; 11 bases line up with TRBD2. The germline gives CDR1 SEHNR, CDR2 FQNEAQ (reference sequence). The J segment lost 2 bases and the V segment lost 5 bases, leaving 2 bases of the junction unmatched. CDR3 length equals 16 residues. The whole variable domain, filled in from reference TRBV7-9 and TRBJ2-6, reads DTGVSQNPRHKITKRGQNVTFRCDPISEHNRLYWYRQTLGQGPEFLTYFQNEAQLEKSRLLSDRFSAERPKGSFSTLEIQRTEQGDSAMYLCASSRSGGAGANVLTFGAGSRLTVL.

This clone showed up many times. The chain employs TRBV7-3 and TRBJ1-2; 9 nucleotides agree with TRBD1. The trim removed 4 bases at V and 8 bases at J, leaving 11 bases unmatched. CDR1 and CDR2 from the germline V gene are SGHTA and FQGTGA. This CDR3 spans 15 amino acids. The CDR3 DNA is TGTGCCAGCAGCTCTGGGACAGGGCCAATCGGAGGCTACACCTTC. Translating it yields CASSSGTGPIGGYTF.

The sample holds a few counts of this clone. This chain uses TRBV11-2 with TRBJ2-3, with TRBD2 identical over 14 bases. Losses at the gene ends were 1 base for V and 6 bases for J; bases not matched to a gene: 3. Germline V CDR1 and CDR2: SGHAT, FQNNGV. The CDR3 is 16 residues long. CDR3 DNA sequence: TGTGCCAGCAGCTTAGGGGGACTAGCGGGGGAGGATACGCAGTATTTT. It encodes CASSLGGLAGEDTQYF. Combining the CDR3 with reference TRBV11-2 and TRBJ2-3 gives the whole variable domain EAGVAQSPRYKIIEKRQSVAFWCNPISGHATLYWYQQILGQGPKLLIQFQNNGVVDDSQLPKDRFSAERLKGVDSTLKIQPAKLEDSAVYLCASSLGGLAGEDTQYFGPGTRLTVL.

This clone was recorded once. The rearrangement uses TRBV12-1 and TRBJ2-7; the table's D call, TRBD2, has no DNA check behind it. TRBV12-1 is designated a pseudogene. CDR3 length equals 10 residues. CDR3 region: CASSPREQYF. CDR3 nucleotide sequence: TGTGCCAGCAGTCCGCGGGAGCAGTACTTC.

The rearrangement uses TRBV2 and TRBJ1-1; TRBD1 might be the D (5 bases). In germline, CDR1 is SNHLY, CDR2 FYNNEI. This CDR3 spans 13 amino acids. The V end was cut by 4 bases, the J end by 1 base, with 7 bases between. The CDR3 nucleotides read TGTGCCAGCAGTGCCCAGGGGAACACTGAAGCTTTCTTT. Translating gives CASSAQGNTEAFF.

The chain combines TRBV14 with TRBJ1-3, with a tentative D call TRBD1 (5 bases). The CDR3 loop spans 15 amino acids. The V end lost 4 bases, the J end lost 2 bases, and 12 bases lay between the germline ends. CDR1 is SGHDN and CDR2 is FVKESK in the germline V gene. DNA of the CDR3: TGTGCCAGCAGCCCCCCAGGGAGGGCTGGAAACACCATATATTTT. Translating gives CASSPPGRAGNTIYF.

The rearrangement links TRBV30 to TRBJ1-1; 7 nucleotides line up with TRBD1. The CDR3 has 11 amino acids. The germline V gene has CDR1 GTSNPN and CDR2 SVGIG (reference sequence). V shed 5 bases, J shed 5 bases, and the junction held 2 bases outside the gene matches. The CDR3 region is CAWDRATEAFF. In nucleotides, the CDR3 is TGTGCCTGGGACAGGGCGACTGAAGCTTTCTTT.

The rearrangement links TRBV7-8 to TRBJ1-2, with 10 positions matching TRBD1. The junction had 20 bases not matched to a gene; V was cut back by 7 bases and J by 0 bases. CDR3 size: 20 residues. The germline V gene has CDR1 SGHVS and CDR2 FQNEAQ. The CDR3 sequence is CASTPRRFSGTGAANYGYTF. Written as DNA, the CDR3 is TGTGCCAGCACCCCACGACGGTTTTCCGGGACAGGGGCCGCTAACTATGGCTACACCTTC.

The J gene is TRBJ1-2, the V gene TRBV10-3, with TRBD1 as a possible D gene (6 bases). Germline-derived CDR1 and CDR2 are ENHRY and SYGVKD. This CDR3 region has 16 residues. V was pared by 7 bases and J by 4 bases, with 22 bases between. The CDR3 bases are TGTGCCATCACCGACAGGTCCCGCGGAGAGAGCTATGGCTACACCTTC. This encodes CAITDRSRGESYGYTF.

The V and J genes are TRBV12-5 and TRBJ1-1; TRBD1 might be the D (5 bases). V lost 7 bases to trimming and J lost 3 bases, with 12 bases between them. The germline CDR1 and CDR2 sequences are LGHNT and FRNRAP. This CDR3 spans 13 amino acids. CDR3: CASAQTEYTEAFF. Written as DNA, the CDR3 is TGTGCTAGTGCCCAGACAGAGTACACTGAAGCTTTCTTT.

V is TRBV25-1 and J is TRBJ1-2, with D perhaps matching TRBD1 (5 bases). This CDR3 contains 15 residues. V lost 5 bases and J 0 bases, leaving 13 bases between the germline ends. Germline CDR1 is MGHDK and CDR2 is SYGVNS. The CDR3 DNA is TGTGCCAGCAGTTTTCAGGACACTCCTAACTATGGCTACACCTTC. This translates into CASSFQDTPNYGYTF.

The chain links TRBV4-1 to TRBJ2-5; 7 nucleotides line up with TRBD1. CDR3 length: 13 amino acids. Germline-derived CDR1 and CDR2 are MGHRA and YSYEKL. V shed 6 bases and J 0 bases; nucleotides not matched to a gene: 1. CDR3 bases: TGCGCCAGCAGAGGACAGGACCAAGAGACCCAGTACTTC. Encoded protein: CASRGQDQETQYF.

The count of this clone is one. The CDR3 loop reads CASSVKRETDTQYF. In DNA, the CDR3 is TGTGCCAGCAGCGTAAAGCGGGAGACAGATACGCAGTATTTT. The rearrangement links TRBV9 to TRBJ2-3; 8 bases map to TRBD2. Per the germline V gene, CDR1 is SGDLS and CDR2 is YYNGEE. V lost 1 base and J lost 3; bases outside the gene matches: 1. The CDR3 is 14 amino acids. Variable domain in full (rest from reference TRBV9 and TRBJ2-3): DSGVTQTPKHLITATGQRVTLRCSPRSGDLSVYWYQQSLDQGLQFLIQYYNGEERAKGNILERFSAQQFPDLHSELNLSSLELGDSALYFCASSVKRETDTQYFGPGTRLTVL.

V is TRBV10-3 and J is TRBJ1-5, with D unclear. CDR3 length: 14 residues. From germline, CDR1 is ENHRY and CDR2 SYGVKD. Trimming removed 8 bases from V and 0 bases from J, with 11 bases in between. The CDR3 coding sequence is TGTGCCATCTCCGAGGATTATAGCAATCAGCCCCAGCATTTT. It is translated as CAISEDYSNQPQHF.

This clone appeared a single time. The chain is built from TRBV30 and TRBJ2-5; tentative D call: TRBD1 (8 bases). Trimming left V 0 bases short and J 5 bases short, with 16 bases between. The CDR3 contains 15 residues. CDR1 GTSNPN and CDR2 SVGIG come from the germline V gene (reference sequence). The CDR3 loop reads CAWSVLGQGGETQYF. Written as DNA, the CDR3 is TGTGCCTGGAGTGTACTAGGACAGGGAGGGGAGACCCAGTACTTC.

The V and J genes are TRBV5-4 and TRBJ2-3, with a weak D call TRBD2 (5 bases). The CDR3 consists of 14 residues. V was pared by 0 bases and J by 3 bases, with 8 bases between. The germline V gene encodes CDR1 SGHNT and CDR2 YYREEE (reference sequence). Here the CDR3 DNA reads TGTGCCAGCAGCTTGGTGGAGCGGACAGATACGCAGTATTTT. This codes for CASSLVERTDTQYF.

The rearrangement links TRBV28 to TRBJ2-1; D is uncertain. The germline V gene has CDR1 MDHEN and CDR2 SYDVKM. V was shortened by 5 bases and J by 3 bases, with 2 bases between the two germline ends. The CDR3 totals 11 residues. This CDR3 is CASSRYNEQFF. The CDR3 region has the DNA TGTGCCAGCAGTCGCTACAATGAGCAGTTCTTC.

V usage is TRBV7-7 and J usage is TRBJ2-3, with 8 bases matching TRBD1. Germline values: CDR1 SSHAT, CDR2 FNYEAQ (reference sequence). The CDR3 is 15 residues long. V was clipped by 1 base and J by 8 bases; unmatched bases: 8. The DNA for the CDR3 is TGTGCCAGCAGCTTAGTGTCGGACAGGGAAGCTACGCAGTATTTT. The encoded protein is CASSLVSDREATQYF. The full variable domain, its missing parts supplied by reference TRBV7-7 and TRBJ2-3, is GAGVSQSPRYKVTKRGQDVTLRCDPISSHATLYWYQQALGQGPEFLTYFNYEAQPDKSGLPSDRFSAERPEGSISTLTIQRTEQRDSAMYRCASSLVSDREATQYFGPGTRLTVL.